This T cell receptor beta chain was documented in a study of regulatory T cells in long-lasting Graves disease. Study-wide points: Persistent disease was characterized by preferential usage of TRBV28, TRBJ1-2 and TRBJ2-5.

The V gene end was trimmed by 0 bases and the J gene end by 0 bases; junction bases not matched to a gene: 2. Germline V lookup: CDR1 KGHSH, CDR2 LQKENI. The CDR3 extends over 16 amino acids. Relying on iRepertoire HTBI primers and Arm-PCR of CDR3 regions, the team built TCR beta libraries. TCRdb passed the multiplex PCR reads through MiXCR, listing each CDR3 protein once. The sample has more than 300,000 distinct CDR3 sequences; around 15% are singletons. Concerning this clonotype: Its antigen is not known.

Time point denoted: newly diagnosed GD, antithyroid drugs for less than 3 months. PBMCs were the source of the RNA used for TCR sequencing. These data were likewise used in another study, on T cells in Graves' hyperthyroidism and ophthalmopathy. This second report adds: During a first-round RT-PCR of the TCR CDR3, the HTBI primer set was used.

The chain combines TRBV18 with TRBJ2-3; 8 bases are a match to TRBD1. The origin of this receptor is a young woman with Graves disease. Sample: peripheral blood mononuclear cells (PBMCs), taken at new diagnosis, from a patient treated with antithyroid drugs. In DNA, the CDR3 is TGTGCCAGCTCACCACCGCAGGGGGCGAGCACAGATACGCAGTATTTT. Amino acid sequence: CASSPPQGASTDTQYF.